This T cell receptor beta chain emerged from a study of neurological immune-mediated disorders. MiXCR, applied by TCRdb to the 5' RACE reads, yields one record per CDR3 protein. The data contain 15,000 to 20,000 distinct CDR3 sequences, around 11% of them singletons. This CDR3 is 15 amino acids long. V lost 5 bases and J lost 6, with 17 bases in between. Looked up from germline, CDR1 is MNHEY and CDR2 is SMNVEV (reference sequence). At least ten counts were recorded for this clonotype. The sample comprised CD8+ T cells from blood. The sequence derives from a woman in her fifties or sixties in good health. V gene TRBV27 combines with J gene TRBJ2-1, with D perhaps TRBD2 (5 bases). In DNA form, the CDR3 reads TGTGCCAGCAGTAGCGCCAACACCGGGGTCAATGAGCAGTTCTTC. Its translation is CASSSANTGVNEQFF.